This entry lists 2 T cell receptor beta chains sequenced from one sample in a study of blood T cells in healthy people across ages. Sample-barcoded 5' priming and a J-beta primer mix drove a second PCR of about 6 to 12 cycles. From the 5' RACE reads, TCRdb called clonotypes with MiXCR, one entry per CDR3 protein. The data contain approximately 800,000 distinct CDR3 sequences, about a quarter of them singletons. This sample was shared with a second study, whose subject was T cells of mothers and their children.

The source material was blood. These receptors originate from a boy younger than 18 in good health.

This chain connects TRBV7-2 to TRBJ2-4, with TRBD2 matching 13 bases. From germline, CDR1 is SGHTA and CDR2 FQGNSA. This CDR3 has 16 amino acids. V dropped 3 bases and J dropped 5; count of bases not matched to a gene: 4. The CDR3 here is CASSFGTSGAQNIQYF. The CDR3 DNA reads as TGTGCCAGCAGCTTTGGGACTAGCGGGGCTCAAAACATTCAGTACTTC.

This clonotype was observed a few times. The J gene is TRBJ2-7, the V gene TRBV7-9, with 10 bases aligning to TRBD2. CDR1 is SEHNR, CDR2 FQNEAQ, per germline (reference sequence). The CDR3 has 14 residues. Losses at the gene ends were 4 bases for V and 4 bases for J; bases not matched to a gene: 4. The CDR3 sequence is CASSSGLAEYEQYF. In nucleotides, the CDR3 is TGTGCCAGCAGCTCCGGACTAGCGGAATACGAGCAGTACTTC.